The 24 T cell receptor beta chains below come from one sample, sequenced in a study of T cell clonality in common variable immunodeficiency. TCRdb's copy holds only in-frame clones and misses some; the assay was immunoSEQ multiplex PCR. Listed for the sample are approximately 40,000 clones, none seen a single time. Specimen: peripheral blood mononuclear cells. The receptor set was obtained from a person aged 18 to 75 in good health.

This clone was detected ten times or more. The covered CDR3 bases are TGCAGTGCTAGAGATTTAACAGGGGGTGAACCC. Protein sequence: CSARDLTGGEP. The complete CDR3 protein is CSARDLTGGEPLHF. The V gene is TRBV20-1, the J gene TRBJ1-6; 8 bases are a match to TRBD1. The read ends 3 residues before the CDR3 terminus; that terminus is restored from the germline J gene. The CDR3 runs 14 residues. Trimming took 0 bases from V and 12 from J; bases not matched to a gene: 7. CDR1 DFQATT and CDR2 SNEGSKA come from the germline V gene (reference sequence).

There are many counts of this clone. The CDR3 extends 3 residues past the end of the read, so its final part is completed from the germline J gene. The V call is TRBV18, the J call TRBJ2-3; 9 bases map to TRBD1. The J segment lost 0 bases and the V segment lost 4 bases, leaving 5 bases of the junction unmatched. Germline V gene lookup returns CDR1 KGHSH and CDR2 LQKENI. The CDR3 covers 16 residues. CDR3 DNA (partial): TGTGCCAGCTCACGACAGGGGGAGCTCAGCACAGATACG. This encodes CASSRQGELSTDT. The entire CDR3 reads CASSRQGELSTDTQYF. The entire variable domain, with the rest obtained from reference TRBV18 and TRBJ2-3, is as follows: NAGVMQNPRHLVRRRGQEARLRCSPMKGHSHVYWYRQLPEEGLKFMVYLQKENIIDESGMPKERFSAEFPKEGPSILRIQQVVRGDSAAYFCASSRQGELSTDTQYFGPGTRLTVL.

This clone appeared many times. The CDR3 end falls 3 residues outside the read, so it is completed with the germline J gene. The chain combines TRBV6-2 or TRBV6-3 with TRBJ2-3; 9 positions agree with TRBD2. The CDR3 totals 15 residues. V shed 7 bases, J shed 4 bases, and the junction held 9 bases outside the gene matches. The germline V gene has CDR1 MNHEY and CDR2 SVGEGT. The CDR3 protein is CASMPQAGGADTQYF. The CDR3 bases that were read are TGTGCCAGCATGCCTCAAGCGGGAGGAGCAGATACG.

This clone appeared many times. The read halts 3 residues ahead of the CDR3 end, with the missing end drawn from the germline J gene. This chain links TRBV7-2 with TRBJ2-2; D may be TRBD1 (6 bases). This CDR3 region has 13 residues. V gave up 6 bases and J gave up 7 bases, with 12 bases separating them. Germline lookup yields CDR1 SGHTA and CDR2 FQGNSA. Incomplete CDR3 DNA: TGTGCCAGCAGACTAACAGGGATCGGGGAG. Residues: CASRLTGIGE. The complete CDR3 sequence is CASRLTGIGELFF.

This clone was seen at least ten times. The missing CDR3 end, 3 residues past where the read stops, is filled in from the germline J gene. The chain links TRBV12-3 or TRBV12-4 to TRBJ2-1, with 7 bases lining up with TRBD2. CDR3 length: 15 residues. V gave up 3 bases and J gave up 4 bases; unmatched junction bases: 6. CDR3 DNA, as far as it was read: TGTGCCAGCAGTTTGGCGCCTAGCGGTTACAATGAG. Translation gives CASSLAPSGYNE. The CDR3, in full, reads CASSLAPSGYNEQFF.

This clone showed up many times. From the germline J gene comes the end of the CDR3, since the read stops 3 residues before it. This rearrangement joins TRBV5-4 to TRBJ2-3; no clear D. The CDR3 totals 15 residues. V was pared by 0 bases and J by 2 bases, with 10 bases between. Germline CDR1 is SGHNT and CDR2 is YYREEE (reference sequence). The sequenced CDR3 bases are TGTGCCAGCAGCTTGGCCCAGGCCTACACAGATACG. Translated, it gives CASSLAQAYTDT. The entire CDR3 sequence reads CASSLAQAYTDTQYF. The entire variable domain, with the rest obtained from reference TRBV5-4 and TRBJ2-3, is as follows: ETGVTQSPTHLIKTRGQQVTLRCSSQSGHNTVSWYQQALGQGPQFIFQYYREEENGRGNFPPRFSGLQFPNYSSELNVNALELDDSALYLCASSLAQAYTDTQYFGPGTRLTVL.

This clone was recorded at least ten times. The CDR3 extends 3 residues past the end of the read, so its final part is completed from the germline J gene. The chain has TRBV2 and TRBJ1-4; perhaps TRBD1 as D (6 bases). The germline V gene encodes CDR1 SNHLY and CDR2 FYNNEI. The CDR3 totals 16 residues. Trimming cost V 6 bases and J 8 bases, with 22 bases left between them. Incomplete CDR3 DNA: TGTGCCAGCAGATCAGAAGGGAGACAGGTCCGCGAAAAA. This sequence encodes CASRSEGRQVREK. The entire CDR3 sequence reads CASRSEGRQVREKLFF.

This clone was detected ten times or more. The CDR3 extends 3 residues past the end of the read, so its final part is completed from the germline J gene. This chain connects TRBV5-4 to TRBJ1-4; 7 bases match TRBD1. Germline V gives CDR1 SGHNT, CDR2 YYREEE (reference sequence). CDR3 size: 15 residues. Germline trimming cut 4 bases from V and 4 bases from J; bases unmatched to any gene: 7. The CDR3 reads CASSPRQGDNEKLFF. The sequenced CDR3 bases are TGTGCCAGCAGCCCGAGACAGGGAGATAATGAAAAA. Combining the CDR3 with reference TRBV5-4 and TRBJ1-4 gives the whole variable domain ETGVTQSPTHLIKTRGQQVTLRCSSQSGHNTVSWYQQALGQGPQFIFQYYREEENGRGNFPPRFSGLQFPNYSSELNVNALELDDSALYLCASSPRQGDNEKLFFGSGTQLSVL.

This clone occurred many times. The CDR3 DNA, read in part, is TGTGCCAGCAGCCTTACCCAGGTGGTTTCTGGAGGC. Protein product: CASSLTQVVSGG. The entire CDR3 protein reads CASSLTQVVSGGYTF. The chain uses TRBV6-2 or TRBV6-3 and TRBJ1-2; D not certain. The DNA ends 3 residues before the CDR3 does, and the rest of the CDR3 is filled in from the germline J gene. The CDR3 loop spans 15 amino acids. Germline CDR1 reads MNHEY; CDR2 reads SVGEGT.

This clone was observed many times. The CDR3 end is not reached by the read, which stops 3 residues before it; the germline J gene fills it in. The genes are TRBV2 and TRBJ2-4, with 8 bases aligning to TRBD1. Trimming at V came to 3 bases and at J to 1 base, leaving 5 bases not matched to a gene. Germline V CDR1 and CDR2: SNHLY, FYNNEI. This CDR3 spans 16 amino acids. CDR3 DNA, as far as it was read: TGTGCCAGCAGTGAGCAGGGGGCCAAGGCCAAAAACATT. It is translated as CASSEQGAKAKNI. The whole CDR3 sequence reads CASSEQGAKAKNIQYF.

In its sample, this clone was seen many times. The read gets to within 3 residues of the CDR3 end, and the germline J gene fills in the rest. The chain recombines TRBV19 with TRBJ2-1; 13 nucleotides line up with TRBD2. The germline V gene has CDR1 LNHDA and CDR2 SQIVND (reference sequence). With V trimmed by 6 bases and J by 4 bases, 6 bases remained unmatched. There are 16 residues in the CDR3. The DNA read from the CDR3 is TGTGCCAGTAGCCTGCGGACTAGCGGGAGATACAATGAG. This codes for CASSLRTSGRYNE. The entire CDR3 sequence reads CASSLRTSGRYNEQFF.

This clone was seen ten or more times. Read coverage stops 3 residues before the CDR3 terminus; the germline J gene supplies the remainder. This chain connects TRBV19 to TRBJ1-1; D possibly corresponds to TRBD1 (5 bases). Germline CDR1 reads LNHDA; CDR2 reads SQIVND (reference sequence). The V end was cut by 5 bases, the J end by 6 bases, with 19 bases between. This CDR3 is built from 15 residues. The CDR3 bases that were read are TGTGCCAGTAGTCGGAGTGGTGGGGCTAGGTCTGAA. Encoded protein: CASSRSGGARSE. The complete CDR3 reads CASSRSGGARSEAFF.

This clone occurred many times. The read is 3 residues too short to cover the CDR3 end, so that end is filled in from the germline J gene. V usage is TRBV20-1 and J usage is TRBJ2-1, with TRBD1 matching over 8 bases. Germline lookup yields CDR1 DFQATT and CDR2 SNEGSKA (reference sequence). V lost 6 bases, J lost 6 bases, and 10 bases stayed unmatched. This CDR3 has 14 amino acids. This CDR3 is CSACDRGRGNEQFF. Incomplete CDR3 DNA: TGCAGTGCGTGTGACAGGGGTCGCGGCAATGAG.

This clone was seen repeatedly, ten times or more. The read is 3 residues too short to cover the CDR3 end, so that end is filled in from the germline J gene. The chain combines TRBV20-1 with TRBJ2-5; TRBD2 agrees at 9 bases. Germline CDR1 is DFQATT and CDR2 is SNEGSKA (reference sequence). CDR3 length: 15 amino acids. V lost 5 bases to trimming and J lost 3 bases; unmatched junction nucleotides: 10. The sequenced part of the CDR3 DNA is TGCAGTGCTCTTCGAGCGGGGGGAAGCGAAGAGACC. Its translation is CSALRAGGSEET. In full, the CDR3 is CSALRAGGSEETQYF.

This clone has ten or more counts. Sequencing ends 3 residues short of the CDR3 end; the germline J gene provides the rest. V and J are TRBV5-4 and TRBJ2-1; 14 bases agree with TRBD2. The CDR3 is 16 amino acids. Germline V gene sequence: CDR1 SGHNT, CDR2 YYREEE (reference sequence). V was clipped by 4 bases and J by 8 bases; unmatched bases: 8. Partial CDR3 DNA: TGTGCCAGCAGCATAGGGACTAGCGGGAGTCGGGATGAG. Protein: CASSIGTSGSRDE. The CDR3 in full is CASSIGTSGSRDEQFF.

This clone was recorded at least ten times. The DNA ends 3 residues before the CDR3 does, and the rest of the CDR3 is filled in from the germline J gene. This chain links TRBV9 with TRBJ2-5; 10 bases align to TRBD2. The CDR3 contains 16 residues. Losses at the gene ends were 0 bases for V and 2 bases for J; bases not matched to a gene: 4. From germline, CDR1 is SGDLS and CDR2 YYNGEE. The CDR3 sequence is CASSVAVAGGQETQYF. The CDR3 bases that were read are TGTGCCAGCAGCGTAGCAGTAGCGGGAGGTCAAGAGACC.

This clone was seen ten or more times. Read data end 3 residues before the CDR3 end; the end is taken from the germline J gene. The chain combines TRBV6-2 or TRBV6-3 with TRBJ2-7; 8 nucleotides match TRBD2. This CDR3 contains 17 residues. Unmatched junction bases numbered 11, after V lost 0 bases and J lost 4 bases. Germline V gene lookup returns CDR1 MNHEY and CDR2 SVGEGT. The chain's CDR3 is CASSYSINSGSRYEQYF. Partial CDR3 DNA: TGTGCCAGCAGTTACTCGATAAACAGCGGGAGTCGGTACGAG.

In this sample, this clone turned up a few times. The DNA ends 3 residues before the CDR3 does, and the rest of the CDR3 is filled in from the germline J gene. The rearrangement joins TRBV5-1 to TRBJ1-2, with D possibly matching TRBD1 (5 bases). This CDR3 is 13 amino acids long. Germline V lookup: CDR1 SGHRS, CDR2 YFSETQ. The CDR3 DNA, read in part, is TGCGCCAGCAGCTCGGACAATTCCTACGAC. It specifies CASSSDNSYD. In full, the CDR3 reads CASSSDNSYDYTF.

This clone has ten or more counts. This CDR3 reads CASSSERTSGFTDTQYF. CDR3 DNA (partial): TGCGCCAGCAGCTCTGAAAGGACTAGCGGATTCACAGATACG. V and J are TRBV5-1 and TRBJ2-3; 10 bases are a match to TRBD2. The read halts 3 residues ahead of the CDR3 end, with the missing end drawn from the germline J gene. V shed 3 bases and J 2 bases; nucleotides not matched to a gene: 9. Germline V lookup: CDR1 SGHRS, CDR2 YFSETQ. This CDR3 spans 17 amino acids.

This clone was observed many times. Sequencing ends 3 residues short of the CDR3 end; the germline J gene provides the rest. The rearrangement uses TRBV5-1 and TRBJ2-1; a possible D gene is TRBD2 (5 bases). V gave up 5 bases and J gave up 2 bases, with 11 bases separating them. The CDR3 is 14 amino acids. Germline V lookup: CDR1 SGHRS, CDR2 YFSETQ. Partial CDR3 DNA: TGCGCCAGCAGGGGAGCGGAGACCTACAATGAG. Protein sequence: CASRGAETYNE. The full CDR3 reads CASRGAETYNEQFF.

This clone was counted at least ten times. The read terminates 3 residues before the CDR3 end, so the remaining end is supplied by the germline J gene. The gene calls are TRBV11-3 and TRBJ1-1; D unresolved. This CDR3 has 12 amino acids. V dropped 5 bases and J dropped 4 bases, with 8 bases sitting between them. From germline, CDR1 is SGHNT and CDR2 YENEEA. The CDR3 reads CASSAGATEAFF. Incomplete CDR3 DNA: TGTGCCAGCAGCGCAGGAGCCACTGAA.

This clone has at least ten counts. The read stops 3 residues short of the end of the CDR3; the missing end is completed from the germline J gene. The V gene is TRBV10-3, the J gene TRBJ2-3; 9 bases match TRBD1. Trimming at V came to 6 bases and at J to 5 bases, leaving 0 bases not matched to a gene. This CDR3 comprises 12 residues. Germline values: CDR1 ENHRY, CDR2 SYGVKD. Incomplete CDR3 DNA: TGTGCCATCAGGGACAGGGGAGATACG. Translated: CAIRDRGDT. The full CDR3 is CAIRDRGDTQYF.

Many counts were recorded for this clone. The read ends 3 residues before the CDR3 terminus; that terminus is restored from the germline J gene. V gene TRBV5-1 combines with J gene TRBJ1-2; TRBD1 matches 7 bases. V gave up 4 bases and J gave up 2 bases; unmatched junction bases: 8. The CDR3 contains 15 residues. CDR1 and CDR2 from the germline V gene are SGHRS and YFSETQ. CDR3 residues: CASSPGQVLNYGYTF. The CDR3 bases that were read are TGCGCCAGCAGCCCAGGACAGGTTCTAAACTATGGC.

This clone was seen many times. From the germline J gene comes the end of the CDR3, since the read stops 3 residues before it. The chain carries TRBV19 and TRBJ2-3; 13 positions agree with TRBD2. Germline lookup yields CDR1 LNHDA and CDR2 SQIVND (reference sequence). There are 17 residues in the CDR3. Losses at the gene ends were 5 bases for V and 0 bases for J; bases not matched to a gene: 5. The CDR3 spells CASSGTSGRASTDTQYF. CDR3 DNA, as far as it was read: TGTGCCAGTAGTGGCACTAGCGGGAGGGCTAGCACAGATACG.